The 22 T cell receptor beta chains presented below share a single source sample, sequenced in a study of post-analysis software for immune sequencing data. Study results and limitations: Patients showed TRBV5-6, TRBV5-1 and TRBV20-1 among five TRBV segments more frequent than in controls.

Their antigen targets remain unknown. The TCR beta cDNA libraries carried unique molecular identifiers. TCRdb reprocessed the PCR reads with MiXCR, giving one entry per CDR3 protein. The data hold some 890,000 distinct CDR3 sequences, with 53% observed a single time. The sample comprised blood. The receptors come from a girl aged 10-17 years with multiple sclerosis.

This clonotype was recorded only once. V and J are TRBV4-1 and TRBJ1-1, with a weak D call TRBD1 (6 bases). V gave up 3 bases and J gave up 1 base, with 12 bases separating them. Germline CDR1 MGHRA, CDR2 YSYEKL. This CDR3 has 15 residues. The CDR3 DNA reads TGCGCCAGCAGCCAGGTCCGACAGGAGAACACTGAAGCTTTCTTT. This encodes CASSQVRQENTEAFF.

The chain joins TRBV12-3 or TRBV12-4 to TRBJ1-5; TRBD1 aligns across 10 bases. This CDR3 is built from 15 residues. With V trimmed by 1 base and J by 7 bases, 4 bases remained unmatched. In DNA, the CDR3 is TGTGCCAGCAGTTTAGGGGGACAGGGGCGCCAGCCCCAGCATTTT. This sequence encodes CASSLGGQGRQPQHF.

This clonotype was seen a handful of times. This chain connects TRBV7-9 to TRBJ2-1, with a tentative D call TRBD1 (6 bases). CDR3 length: 15 residues. Germline CDR1 is SEHNR and CDR2 is FQNEAQ (reference sequence). Trimming left V 6 bases short and J 4 bases short, with 16 bases between. CDR3 bases: TGTGCCAGCAGTTCGGGACACCCGTCATACAATGAGCAGTTCTTC. This translates into CASSSGHPSYNEQFF. The full variable domain, rest sourced from reference TRBV7-9 and TRBJ2-1, is DTGVSQNPRHKITKRGQNVTFRCDPISEHNRLYWYRQTLGQGPEFLTYFQNEAQLEKSRLLSDRFSAERPKGSFSTLEIQRTEQGDSAMYLCASSSGHPSYNEQFFGPGTRLTVL.

In regard to this clonotype: A read error may produce the germline difference seen at one junction end. The rearrangement links TRBV7-2 to TRBJ1-2; TRBD1 is a possible D gene (5 bases). Germline assignment: CDR1 SGHTA and CDR2 FQGNSA. The CDR3 has 14 amino acids. The CDR3 spells CASSYVGEGYGDTF. The CDR3 DNA follows: TGTGCCAGCAGCTATGTGGGGGAGGGCTATGGCGACACCTTC. The whole variable domain, remainder taken from reference TRBV7-2 and TRBJ1-2, is GAGVSQSPSNKVTEKGKDVELRCDPISGHTALYWYRQSLGQGLEFLIYFQGNSAPDKSGLPSDRFSAERTGGSVSTLTIQRTQQEDSAVYLCASSYVGEGYGDTFGSGTRLTVV.

The CDR3 DNA is TGTGCCAGCAGTGACTCAATGAGGAGCAATCAGCCCCAGCATTTT. Protein sequence: CASSDSMRSNQPQHF. The rearrangement joins TRBV12-3 or TRBV12-4 to TRBJ1-5; D remains unclear. This CDR3 is built from 15 residues. The V end was cut by 5 bases, the J end by 1 base, with 12 bases between.

In this sample, this clonotype turned up a few times. The chain uses TRBV29-1 and TRBJ2-4; TRBD1 is a possible D gene (6 bases). V lost 6 bases to trimming and J lost 5 bases, with 17 bases between them. The length of the CDR3 is 14 residues. Germline values: CDR1 SQVTM, CDR2 ANQGSEA. For the CDR3, the DNA is TGCAGCGTCGAACAGGGTACAACCCAAAACATTCAGTACTTC. Residues: CSVEQGTTQNIQYF.

The chain joins TRBV5-1 to TRBJ2-1; TRBD2 is a possible D gene (7 bases). Germline lookup yields CDR1 SGHRS and CDR2 YFSETQ. The V end lost 7 bases, the J end lost 0 bases, and 14 bases lay between the germline ends. The CDR3 is 15 amino acids. CDR3 bases: TGCGCCAGCGTTCTAGCGGACAGCTCCTACAATGAGCAGTTCTTC. Its translation: CASVLADSSYNEQFF.

The V call is TRBV11-1, the J call TRBJ2-3; TRBD2 matches at 7 bases. CDR1 is SGHAT and CDR2 is FQDESV in the germline V gene (reference sequence). The J segment lost 5 bases and the V segment lost 2 bases, leaving 7 bases of the junction unmatched. This CDR3 is built from 15 residues. The chain's CDR3 is CASSLRGRAGDTQYF. For the CDR3, the DNA is TGTGCCAGCAGCTTACGAGGGAGGGCCGGAGATACGCAGTATTTT.

This clonotype was observed a handful of times. One end of the junction does not line up with germline, which may come from a read error. The V call is TRBV7-7, the J call TRBJ2-7, with D possibly matching TRBD2 (6 bases). From germline, CDR1 is SSHAT and CDR2 FNYEAQ (reference sequence). The CDR3 length is 16 residues. In nucleotides, the CDR3 is TGTGCTAGCAGCCCTAGTGAGCTAGCGAACCCCTACGAGCAGTACTTC. Its translation is CASSPSELANPYEQYF.

V usage is TRBV9 and J usage is TRBJ2-1; 8 bases map to TRBD2. CDR3 length equals 15 residues. V was clipped by 0 bases and J by 4 bases; unmatched bases: 3. The germline gives CDR1 SGDLS, CDR2 YYNGEE. CDR3 bases: TGTGCCAGCAGCGTAGGCGGGGGGAGGTACAATGAGCAGTTCTTC. It yields the protein CASSVGGGRYNEQFF.

Only a few counts were recorded for this clonotype. The chain links TRBV5-1 to TRBJ2-7, with a weak D call TRBD1 (6 bases). The CDR3 loop spans 14 amino acids. V was pared by 4 bases and J by 3 bases, with 14 bases between. Germline CDR1 and CDR2: SGHRS and YFSETQ. For the CDR3, the DNA is TGCGCCAGCAGCGCACAGCTAGGGGGCTACGAGCAGTACTTC. The encoded protein is CASSAQLGGYEQYF.

V gene TRBV14 combines with J gene TRBJ2-7, with 7 nucleotides matching TRBD1. The CDR3 contains 13 residues. After removal of 3 bases from V and 8 bases from J, the junction contained 7 bases not matched to a gene. From germline, CDR1 is SGHDN and CDR2 FVKESK. CDR3 DNA sequence: TGTGCCAGCAGCCAGGGACAGTCCTGGAAGCAGTACTTC. Protein: CASSQGQSWKQYF. The full variable domain, with the rest looked up from reference TRBV14 and TRBJ2-7, is EAGVTQFPSHSVIEKGQTVTLRCDPISGHDNLYWYRRVMGKEIKFLLHFVKESKQDESGMPNNRFLAERTGGTYSTLKVQPAELEDSGVYFCASSQGQSWKQYFGPGTRLTVT.

V gene TRBV29-1 combines with J gene TRBJ1-4; the D is unclear. V was clipped by 4 bases and J by 7 bases, with 16 bases between them. This CDR3 comprises 14 residues. Germline-derived CDR1 and CDR2 are SQVTM and ANQGSEA. CDR3 sequence: CSVVDPSGSEKLFF. CDR3 bases: TGCAGCGTTGTGGACCCGTCGGGCAGTGAAAAACTGTTTTTT.

The V gene is TRBV29-1, the J gene TRBJ1-1; D is possibly TRBD1 (5 bases). Trimming pared 7 bases from V and 1 base from J, leaving 13 bases between. The CDR3 consists of 13 residues. Germline V gene lookup returns CDR1 SQVTM and CDR2 ANQGSEA. The CDR3 spells CSASDSGNTEAFF. The CDR3 DNA reads as TGCAGCGCCTCAGACAGTGGGAACACTGAAGCTTTCTTT.

The V gene is TRBV20-1, the J gene TRBJ2-1; D gene ambiguous. CDR3 size: 11 residues. Germline assignment: CDR1 DFQATT and CDR2 SNEGSKA (reference sequence). V lost 3 bases to trimming and J lost 9 bases, with 9 bases between them. In nucleotides, the CDR3 is TGCAGTGCTAGCGGGCCCTCTGAGCAGTTCTTC. Protein product: CSASGPSEQFF.

The rearrangement links TRBV7-2 to TRBJ2-5; 8 positions agree with TRBD1. The DNA matches TRBJ2-7 better at its end, which makes the J call doubtful. Germline values: CDR1 SGHTA, CDR2 FQGNSA. The CDR3 has 15 amino acids. CDR3 sequence reads: CASSLETGQGYEQYF. Written as DNA, the CDR3 is TGTGCCAGCAGCTTAGAGACTGGACAGGGCTACGAGCAGTACTTC.

J is TRBJ2-6 and V is TRBV7-3; D may be TRBD2 (6 bases). The CDR3 loop spans 16 amino acids. CDR1 is SGHTA, CDR2 FQGTGA, per germline. Between the trimmed V and J ends, which lost 3 bases and 3 bases, there was a span of 12 bases. Here the CDR3 DNA reads TGTGCCAGCAGCTTCGGGGGTTTTATTGGGGCCAACGTCCTGACTTTC. It yields the protein CASSFGGFIGANVLTF.

The chain carries TRBV15 and TRBJ1-2; weak D call: TRBD1 (6 bases). The length of the CDR3 is 15 residues. V was pared by 3 bases and J by 4 bases, with 15 bases between. Germline V gives CDR1 LNHNV, CDR2 YYDKDF (reference sequence). The CDR3 DNA reads as TGTGCCACCAGCAGTGGCCGGGACACGATCTATGGCTACACCTTC. Its protein product is CATSSGRDTIYGYTF. The whole variable domain, remainder taken from reference TRBV15 and TRBJ1-2, is DAMVIQNPRYQVTQFGKPVTLSCSQTLNHNVMYWYQQKSSQAPKLLFHYYDKDFNNEADTPDNFQSRRPNTSFCFLDIRSPGLGDTAMYLCATSSGRDTIYGYTFGSGTRLTVV.

This clonotype occurred a few times. The chain uses TRBV7-9 and TRBJ2-7, with 9 bases identical to TRBD1. V lost 4 bases and J lost 0; bases outside the gene matches: 10. The V gene's germline CDR1 is SEHNR and CDR2 FQNEAQ (reference sequence). The CDR3 is made up of 17 amino acids. The CDR3 DNA sequence: TGTGCCAGCAGCTATTCTCTGGGACAGGGAAGCTCCTACGAGCAGTACTTC. This gives the protein CASSYSLGQGSSYEQYF.

V gene TRBV27 combines with J gene TRBJ2-5; D might be TRBD2 (6 bases). CDR3 size: 13 residues. V gave up 7 bases and J gave up 5 bases, with 14 bases separating them. Germline CDR1 and CDR2: MNHEY and SMNVEV (reference sequence). The CDR3 spells CASKPGGLETQYF. CDR3 sequence (DNA): TGTGCCAGCAAACCTGGAGGGTTGGAGACCCAGTACTTC.

This clonotype turned up a few times. The chain combines TRBV6-5 with TRBJ1-2, with D possibly being TRBD1 (6 bases). CDR3 size: 16 residues. V shed 4 bases and J shed 1 base, with 16 bases lying between them. Germline values: CDR1 MNHEY, CDR2 SVGAGI. CDR3: CASSSDSRKHNYGYTF. The DNA of the CDR3 is TGTGCCAGCAGTTCGGACAGCCGAAAACATAACTATGGCTACACCTTC.

This clonotype was observed a handful of times. This chain connects TRBV10-2 to TRBJ1-2; 11 nucleotides agree with TRBD1. The germline V gene encodes CDR1 WSHSY and CDR2 SAAADI. V lost 7 bases to trimming and J lost 8 bases; unmatched junction nucleotides: 6. This CDR3 has 13 amino acids. The CDR3 loop reads CASKRTGGEGYTF. DNA of the CDR3: TGCGCCAGCAAGCGGACAGGGGGCGAAGGCTACACCTTC.